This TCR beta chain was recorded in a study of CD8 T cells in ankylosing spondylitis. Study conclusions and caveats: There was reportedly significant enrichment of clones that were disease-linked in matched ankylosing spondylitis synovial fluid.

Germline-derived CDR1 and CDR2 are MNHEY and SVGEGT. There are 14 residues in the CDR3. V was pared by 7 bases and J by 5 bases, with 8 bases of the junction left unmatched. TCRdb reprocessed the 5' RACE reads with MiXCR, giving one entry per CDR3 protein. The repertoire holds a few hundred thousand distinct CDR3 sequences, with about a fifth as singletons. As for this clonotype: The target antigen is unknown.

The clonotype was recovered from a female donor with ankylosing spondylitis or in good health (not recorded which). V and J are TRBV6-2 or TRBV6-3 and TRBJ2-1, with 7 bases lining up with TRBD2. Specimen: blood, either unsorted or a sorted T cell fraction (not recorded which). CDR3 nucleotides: TGTGCCAGCAAGGTGTTAGCGGGCCACAATGAGCAGTTCTTC. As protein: CASKVLAGHNEQFF.